This T cell receptor (beta chain) was identified during a study of blood T cell repertoires in COVID-19 (dated by TCRdb to 2018 to 2021). Context from the whole study: Samples covering the acute and convalescent phases of COVID-19 were provided by collaborators in the United States, Italy and Spain. The material from the prospective study consisted of cDNA or gDNA derived from T cells, B-cell-depleted T cells, or PBMCs. Samples came from the ongoing ImmuneRACE study (first 160 participants) plus 1,254 subjects from 6 global collaborators. HLA class I and class II types, where available, came from metadata supplied by the sample provider rather than from assay-based typing. The repertoires were made available in a free public database intended to serve as a resource for research on the immune response to SARS-CoV-2. The dataset comprised deeply sampled blood TCRbeta repertoires from subjects exposed to, actively infected with, or recovered from COVID-19. A de-identified subject ID, COVID-19 status, age in years and sex were almost always included in the sample metadata.

Its CDR3 holds 15 amino acids, cysteine through phenylalanine. The read is trimmed to its CDR3 DNA, 45 bases read in frame from base 1. The V end loses 0 bases and the J end loses 4 bases, and a stretch of 9 bases separates them. CDR1 and CDR2 were assigned from the germline V gene as WSHSY and SAAADI. Collaborating institutions collected whole blood in K2EDTA tubes following their own protocols. Collaborator samples were shipped for TCRbeta analysis as frozen whole blood, isolated PBMCs, or DNA extracted from either sample type. TCRbeta CDR3 regions were amplified from genomic DNA by means of the immunoSEQ Assay, a bias-controlled multiplex PCR. In the paper's pipeline: The number of nucleated cells in each sample was estimated from the amplification of reference gene primers within the assay. Sequence reads were collapsed and filtered to measure the absolute abundance of every unique TCRbeta CDR3 rearrangement. For each sample, productive Simpson clonality was calculated as the square root of Simpson's diversity index over productive rearrangements. TCRdb re-hosts the immuneACCESS table, in-frame sequences only. Its copies lack some clones; in the studies checked, an unresolved V gene accounts for under half of them, and the cause for the rest is not known. Clone size and the V and J calls come from that table; the DNA yielded D and trimming. For this sample the table gives roughly 140,000 clones, of which approximately 86% were detected only once. About 3% of the sample is in the top ten clones.

With regard to this clone: Its antigen is currently not known. No clone much larger than this one lies a single base away; base qualities are absent.

What the authors observed across the whole study: Clinical and demographic metadata were provided uncurated, with the amount varying by source and participant.

This sequence was found in a woman aged 35 to 49 with active or convalescent COVID-19. The sequenced sample was peripheral blood. The chain couples TRBV10-2 to TRBJ1-4; a tentative D call is TRBD1 (5 bases match). This receptor carries the CDR3 CASSESQAYNEKLFF. The DNA sequence reads TGCGCCAGCAGTGAGTCACAGGCCTATAATGAAAAACTGTTTTTT.